The next 23 T cell receptor beta chains were all read from a single sample in a study of PD-1 blockade in classical Hodgkin lymphoma. Sequenced by immunoSEQ multiplex PCR; TCRdb stores in-frame clones only, minus some. Among 45,000 or so clones listed, about three quarters were seen once. Each patient experienced a relapse that followed autologous stem cell transplantation, and brentuximab vedotin exposure varied. The sample consisted of peripheral blood mononuclear cells (PBMCs), taken at baseline. The receptor source for this set is a human donor with classical Hodgkin lymphoma.

As DNA, the CDR3 is TGTGCCAGCAGTGCTAACGTAGGATTGAACACTGAAGCTTTCTTT. It specifies CASSANVGLNTEAFF. The chain uses TRBV6-1 and TRBJ1-1, with D uncertain. Germline-derived CDR1 and CDR2 are MNHNS and SASEGT. This CDR3 comprises 15 residues. V was clipped by 4 bases and J by 0 bases, with 12 bases between them.

The rearrangement links TRBV30 to TRBJ2-2; D may match TRBD1 or TRBD2 (6 bases each). Germline CDR1 reads GTSNPN; CDR2 reads SVGIG (reference sequence). CDR3 size: 13 residues. Trimming took 8 bases from V and 4 from J, leaving 14 bases between them. CDR3 in amino acids: CAQDEGGTGELFF. The CDR3 DNA is TGTGCCCAGGACGAGGGGGGCACCGGGGAGCTGTTTTTT.

This chain connects TRBV30 to TRBJ1-1; D uncertain. There are 12 residues in the CDR3. Germline assignment: CDR1 GTSNPN and CDR2 SVGIG (reference sequence). V lost 3 bases to trimming and J lost 4 bases, with 9 bases between them. The CDR3 spells CAWSGLGTEAFF. The DNA for the CDR3 is TGTGCCTGGAGCGGGCTCGGCACTGAAGCTTTCTTT. The complete variable domain, with remaining parts taken from reference TRBV30 and TRBJ1-1, reads SQTIHQWPATLVQPVGSPLSLECTVEGTSNPNLYWYRQAAGRGLQLLFYSVGIGQISSEVPQNLSASRPQDRQFILSSKKLLLSDSGFYLCAWSGLGTEAFFGQGTRLTVV.

The genes are TRBV5-4 and TRBJ2-1; tentative D call: TRBD2 (5 bases). CDR3 length equals 14 residues. V lost 2 bases and J 8 bases, leaving 14 bases between the germline ends. Germline V CDR1 and CDR2: SGHNT, YYREEE (reference sequence). Written as DNA, the CDR3 is TGTGCCAGCAGCTTTTCGGGGAATTGGGATGAGCAGTTCTTC. Protein sequence: CASSFSGNWDEQFF. Together with reference TRBV5-4 and TRBJ2-1, the CDR3 gives the full variable domain: ETGVTQSPTHLIKTRGQQVTLRCSSQSGHNTVSWYQQALGQGPQFIFQYYREEENGRGNFPPRFSGLQFPNYSSELNVNALELDDSALYLCASSFSGNWDEQFFGPGTRLTVL.

CDR3 DNA: TGTGCCAGCAGCTTAGGTCGGGACGGAAACACTGAAGCTTTCTTT. Amino acid sequence: CASSLGRDGNTEAFF. The rearrangement joins TRBV7-9 to TRBJ1-1; maybe TRBD1 (5 bases). The germline V gene has CDR1 SEHNR and CDR2 FQNEAQ (reference sequence). Trimming removed 1 base at V and 2 bases at J, with 11 bases between. The CDR3 is made up of 15 amino acids.

The rearrangement links TRBV27 to TRBJ1-5, with a weak D call TRBD1 (5 bases). This CDR3 contains 13 residues. Germline assignment: CDR1 MNHEY and CDR2 SMNVEV (reference sequence). Trimming cost V 3 bases and J 4 bases, with 7 bases left between them. The CDR3 region is CASSLTENQPQHF. DNA of the CDR3: TGTGCCAGCAGTTTGACAGAAAATCAGCCCCAGCATTTT.

The chain couples TRBV14 to TRBJ2-2, with a possible D match to TRBD1 (6 bases). With 4 bases removed from V and 4 bases from J, the gap between germline ends came to 10 bases. Germline assignment: CDR1 SGHDN and CDR2 FVKESK. The CDR3 has 14 residues. CDR3 in DNA: TGTGCCAGCAGCCGGGACACCGTCACCGGGGAGCTGTTTTTT. Protein sequence: CASSRDTVTGELFF.

The rearrangement links TRBV28 to TRBJ1-4; 9 bases map to TRBD1. In germline, CDR1 is MDHEN, CDR2 SYDVKM. CDR3 length: 15 residues. V trimming: 5 bases; J trimming: 7 bases; junction bases outside the gene matches: 8. This CDR3 reads CASSPPGTGREKLFF. The CDR3 nucleotides are TGTGCCAGCAGTCCGCCGGGGACAGGGCGTGAAAAACTGTTTTTT.

The J gene is TRBJ2-5, the V gene TRBV4-2; 13 bases line up with TRBD2. Trimming at V came to 3 bases and at J to 2 bases, leaving 6 bases not matched to a gene. The CDR3 contains 17 residues. CDR1 LGHNA and CDR2 YNFKEQ come from the germline V gene. The CDR3 loop reads CASSQEGLAGLQETQYF. The CDR3 DNA follows: TGTGCCAGCAGCCAGGAGGGACTAGCGGGATTACAAGAGACCCAGTACTTC.

This clone has only one observation. The chain employs TRBV18 and TRBJ2-1; D uncertain. The V gene's germline CDR1 is KGHSH and CDR2 LQKENI. Trimming removed 6 bases from V and 11 bases from J, with 14 bases in between. CDR3 size: 12 residues. The CDR3 DNA follows: TGTGCCAGCTCCCTCGGTAGAGACAAGCAGTTCTTC. This translates into CASSLGRDKQFF.

The gene calls are TRBV29-1 and TRBJ1-1; possible D gene TRBD1, 6 bases. The V end lost 7 bases, the J end lost 2 bases, and 14 bases lay between the germline ends. Germline assignment: CDR1 SQVTM and CDR2 ANQGSEA. The CDR3 runs to 13 residues. CDR3 sequence: CSDRQEANTEAFF. For the CDR3, the DNA is TGCAGCGATAGACAGGAAGCAAACACTGAAGCTTTCTTT.

The gene calls are TRBV5-1 and TRBJ2-7; TRBD2 aligns across 13 bases. Per the germline V gene, CDR1 is SGHRS and CDR2 is YFSETQ. The junction had 7 bases not matched to a gene; V was cut back by 3 bases and J by 4 bases. This CDR3 is built from 16 residues. In DNA, the CDR3 is TGCGCCAGCAGCTCAGGACTAGCGGGAGTTCCATACGAGCAGTACTTC. Residues: CASSSGLAGVPYEQYF.

The genes are TRBV28 and TRBJ1-1, with 7 bases matching TRBD1. The J segment lost 0 bases and the V segment lost 8 bases, leaving 21 bases of the junction unmatched. This CDR3 spans 19 amino acids. CDR1 MDHEN and CDR2 SYDVKM come from the germline V gene. CDR3 sequence: CASDGTDQGGGLLNTEAFF. CDR3 nucleotide sequence: TGTGCCAGCGACGGGACAGACCAGGGGGGGGGACTTCTGAACACTGAAGCTTTCTTT.

DNA of the CDR3: TGTGCCAGCAGCGGCGACAGGTTGATCTCTGGGGCCAACGTCCTGACTTTC. It is translated as CASSGDRLISGANVLTF. The rearrangement joins TRBV9 to TRBJ2-6; TRBD1 is a possible D gene (6 bases). V was shortened by 3 bases and J by 0 bases, with 13 bases between the two germline ends. CDR3 size: 17 residues. Germline assignment: CDR1 SGDLS and CDR2 YYNGEE.

The chain carries TRBV9 and TRBJ2-7; D may be TRBD1 (5 bases). Germline assignment: CDR1 SGDLS and CDR2 YYNGEE. Trimming took off 0 bases at V and 0 bases at J, with 10 bases between the two ends. CDR3 length: 15 residues. The CDR3 is CASSVAGWGSYEQYF. CDR3 DNA sequence: TGTGCCAGCAGCGTAGCAGGGTGGGGCTCCTACGAGCAGTACTTC.

The chain joins TRBV5-1 to TRBJ2-5, with 12 bases lining up with TRBD2. V dropped 0 bases and J dropped 3; count of bases not matched to a gene: 15. The CDR3 runs 20 residues. CDR1 SGHRS and CDR2 YFSETQ come from the germline V gene. This CDR3 is CASSLAPSGGAGLEKETQYF. CDR3 DNA: TGCGCCAGCAGCTTGGCGCCTAGCGGGGGGGCGGGTCTTGAGAAAGAGACCCAGTACTTC. Based on the CDR3 plus reference TRBV5-1 and TRBJ2-5, the full variable domain is KAGVTQTPRYLIKTRGQQVTLSCSPISGHRSVSWYQQTPGQGLQFLFEYFSETQRNKGNFPGRFSGRQFSNSRSEMNVSTLELGDSALYLCASSLAPSGGAGLEKETQYFGPGTRLLVL.

A note on this clone: The CDR3 carries no conserved terminal phenylalanine or tryptophan, so it likely arises from a read error. The J gene is TRBJ1-6, the V gene TRBV28, with D uncertain. The germline gives CDR1 MDHEN, CDR2 SYDVKM. CDR3 length: 15 amino acids. Between the trimmed V and J ends, which lost 9 bases and 2 bases, there was a span of 14 bases. CDR3: CASIASGPYNSPLHL. The CDR3 DNA follows: TGTGCCAGTATTGCGTCTGGGCCCTATAATTCACCCCTCCACCTT.

The chain employs TRBV2 and TRBJ2-7; 8 bases align to TRBD1. The CDR3 extends over 15 amino acids. V was clipped by 3 bases and J by 3 bases; unmatched bases: 7. The germline V gene has CDR1 SNHLY and CDR2 FYNNEI. The CDR3 DNA follows: TGTGCCAGCAGTGACCGGCAGGGGGCTTTCTACGAGCAGTACTTC. Translated, it gives CASSDRQGAFYEQYF.

The chain employs TRBV6-5 and TRBJ2-5, with 10 nucleotides matching TRBD2. Germline CDR1 reads MNHEY; CDR2 reads SVGAGI. The J segment lost 2 bases and the V segment lost 4 bases, leaving 4 bases of the junction unmatched. This CDR3 comprises 15 residues. CDR3: CASSSGTSVQETQYF. The CDR3 region has the DNA TGTGCCAGCAGTTCCGGGACTAGCGTACAAGAGACCCAGTACTTC.

The rearrangement joins TRBV30 to TRBJ1-5; D is possibly TRBD1 (6 bases). CDR1 and CDR2 (germline): GTSNPN, SVGIG (reference sequence). The ends were cut back, 0 bases at V and 7 bases at J, with 13 bases in the middle. The CDR3 consists of 14 residues. CDR3 protein: CAWSVITGRQPQHF. The CDR3 nucleotides are TGTGCCTGGAGTGTGATTACAGGGCGGCAGCCCCAGCATTTT. The whole variable domain, filled in from reference TRBV30 and TRBJ1-5, reads SQTIHQWPATLVQPVGSPLSLECTVEGTSNPNLYWYRQAAGRGLQLLFYSVGIGQISSEVPQNLSASRPQDRQFILSSKKLLLSDSGFYLCAWSVITGRQPQHFGDGTRLSIL.

The table lists this clone with a few counts. CDR3 coding DNA: TGTGCCTGGAGTGTAACGGCCTCCTACGAGCAGTACTTC. This encodes CAWSVTASYEQYF. V is TRBV30 and J is TRBJ2-7; no firm D call. Trimming pared 0 bases from V and 0 bases from J, leaving 6 bases between. This CDR3 contains 13 residues. Per the germline V gene, CDR1 is GTSNPN and CDR2 is SVGIG (reference sequence).

The chain has TRBV6-5 and TRBJ1-4; D is perhaps TRBD1 (5 bases). Germline V gene sequence: CDR1 MNHEY, CDR2 SVGAGI. V lost 5 bases to trimming and J lost 3 bases, with 13 bases between them. There are 15 residues in the CDR3. The CDR3 bases are TGTGCCAGCAGTATTACGGGGGTATCTAATGAAAAACTGTTTTTT. Its protein is CASSITGVSNEKLFF.

The chain employs TRBV28 and TRBJ1-1, with D possibly being TRBD1 (5 bases). The germline gives CDR1 MDHEN, CDR2 SYDVKM. This CDR3 region has 15 residues. V lost 4 bases and J 1 base, leaving 13 bases between the germline ends. For the CDR3, the DNA is TGTGCCAGCAGTTATCAGGGCGCCAGGAACACTGAAGCTTTCTTT. Translated: CASSYQGARNTEAFF.